This T cell receptor (beta chain) was sequenced for a study of shared clonotypes between healthy human individuals. Overall study results and limits: Against clonotypes common to all four donors, non-shared ones had lower generation probabilities.

Each sorted subset replicate got 200 ng genomic DNA, tens of thousands of genomes. Repertoires were generated with immunoSEQ multiplex PCR, while TCRdb's copy carries only in-frame clones and drops some. The sample includes 1.4 million to 1.5 million clones, around 95% of them seen just once. A remark on this clone: Its specificity is not known.

Trimming took off 0 bases at V and 6 bases at J, with 15 bases between the two ends. Germline V gene data show CDR1 as MGHRA and CDR2 as YSYEKL. The CDR3 contains 16 residues. The source material was naive CD4+ T cells sorted from blood. The subset: CD45RA+ positively selected. The gene calls are TRBV4-1 and TRBJ1-3; D remains ambiguous. This clonotype was obtained from a young man in good health. The CDR3 region has the DNA TGCGCCAGCAGCCAAGATGCCACGCGCTCATTAAACACCATATATTTT. This codes for CASSQDATRSLNTIYF.